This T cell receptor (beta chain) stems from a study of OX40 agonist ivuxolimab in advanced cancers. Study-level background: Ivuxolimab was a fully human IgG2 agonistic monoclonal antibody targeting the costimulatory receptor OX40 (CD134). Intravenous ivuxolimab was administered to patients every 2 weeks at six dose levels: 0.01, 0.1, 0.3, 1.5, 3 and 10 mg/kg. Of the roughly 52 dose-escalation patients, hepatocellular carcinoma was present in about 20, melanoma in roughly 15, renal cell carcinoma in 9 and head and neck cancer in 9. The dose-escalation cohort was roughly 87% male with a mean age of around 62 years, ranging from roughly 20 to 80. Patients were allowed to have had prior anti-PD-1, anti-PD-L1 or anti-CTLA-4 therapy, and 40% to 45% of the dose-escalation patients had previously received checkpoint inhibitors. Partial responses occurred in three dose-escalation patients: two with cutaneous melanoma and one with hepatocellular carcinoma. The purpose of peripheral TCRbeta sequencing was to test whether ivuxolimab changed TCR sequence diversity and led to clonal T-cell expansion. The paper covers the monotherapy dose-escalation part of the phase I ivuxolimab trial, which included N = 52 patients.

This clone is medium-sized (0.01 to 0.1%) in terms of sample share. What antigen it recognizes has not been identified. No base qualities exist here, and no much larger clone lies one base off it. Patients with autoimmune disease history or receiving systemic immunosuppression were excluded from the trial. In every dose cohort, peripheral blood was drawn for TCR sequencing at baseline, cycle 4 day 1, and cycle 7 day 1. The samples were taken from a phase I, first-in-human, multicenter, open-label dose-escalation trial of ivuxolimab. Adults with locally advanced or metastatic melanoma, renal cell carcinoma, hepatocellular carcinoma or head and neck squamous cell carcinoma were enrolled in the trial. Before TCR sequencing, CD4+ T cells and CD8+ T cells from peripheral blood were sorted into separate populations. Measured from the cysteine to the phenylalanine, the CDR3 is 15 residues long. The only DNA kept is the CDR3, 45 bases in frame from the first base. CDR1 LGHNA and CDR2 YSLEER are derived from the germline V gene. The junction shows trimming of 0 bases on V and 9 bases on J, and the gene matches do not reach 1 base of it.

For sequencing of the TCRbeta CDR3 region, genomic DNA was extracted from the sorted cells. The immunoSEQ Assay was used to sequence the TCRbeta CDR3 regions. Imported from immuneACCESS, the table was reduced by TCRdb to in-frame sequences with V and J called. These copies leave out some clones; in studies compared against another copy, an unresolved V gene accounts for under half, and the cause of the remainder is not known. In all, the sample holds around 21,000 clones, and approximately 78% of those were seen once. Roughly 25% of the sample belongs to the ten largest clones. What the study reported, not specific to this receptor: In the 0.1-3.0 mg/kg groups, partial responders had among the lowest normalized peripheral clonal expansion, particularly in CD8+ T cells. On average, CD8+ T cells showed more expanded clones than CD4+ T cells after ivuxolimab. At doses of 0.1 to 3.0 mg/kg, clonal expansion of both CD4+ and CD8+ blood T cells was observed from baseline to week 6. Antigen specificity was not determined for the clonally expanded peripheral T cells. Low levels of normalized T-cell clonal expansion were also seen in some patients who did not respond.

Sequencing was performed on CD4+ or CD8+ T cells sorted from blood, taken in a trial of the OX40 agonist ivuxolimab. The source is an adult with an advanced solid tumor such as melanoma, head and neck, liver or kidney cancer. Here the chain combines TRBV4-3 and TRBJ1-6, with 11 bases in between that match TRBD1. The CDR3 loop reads CASSQDGTGGSPLHF. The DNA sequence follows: TGCGCCAGCAGCCAAGATGGGACAGGGGGTTCACCCCTCCACTTT.